Following are 21 T cell receptor beta chains from one sample sequenced in a study of response to subunit inactivated influenza vaccine. TCRdb processed the RT-PCR reads anew with MiXCR; each CDR3 protein has one entry. The sample records more than 600,000 distinct CDR3 sequences, about 18% being singletons. The input for sequencing was PBMCs from blood, taken 5 days after vaccination. All receptors come from a middle-aged man who received an inactivated influenza vaccine.

The J gene is TRBJ2-5, the V gene TRBV29-1; 9 bases map to TRBD1. The CDR3 runs to 15 residues. With 6 bases clipped from V and 6 bases from J, the junction kept 14 bases outside the gene matches. CDR1 is SQVTM and CDR2 is ANQGSEA in the germline V gene. CDR3 amino acids: CSVGQGPGMGKTQYF. DNA of the CDR3: TGCAGCGTCGGACAGGGGCCGGGCATGGGAAAGACCCAGTACTTC. Full variable domain (rest looked up from reference TRBV29-1 and TRBJ2-5): SAVISQKPSRDICQRGTSLTIQCQVDSQVTMMFWYRQQPGQSLTLIATANQGSEATYESGFVIDKFPISRPNLTFSTLTVSNMSPEDSSIYLCSVGQGPGMGKTQYFGPGTRLLVL.

This clonotype was seen a few times. The V call is TRBV15, the J call TRBJ2-3, with D possibly being TRBD1 or TRBD2 (5 bases each). In germline, CDR1 is LNHNV, CDR2 YYDKDF (reference sequence). V was trimmed by 3 bases and J by 7 bases, leaving 20 bases between them. The CDR3 contains 16 residues. The CDR3: CATSREAGAAGYTQYF. CDR3 DNA: TGTGCCACCAGCAGGGAGGCCGGGGCGGCAGGATATACGCAGTATTTT.

The chain couples TRBV7-2 to TRBJ2-7; D may be TRBD1 (5 bases). Trimming shortened V by 5 bases and J by 2 bases, and 13 bases separated the two germline ends. This CDR3 comprises 14 residues. Germline V gene sequence: CDR1 SGHTA, CDR2 FQGNSA. The CDR3 sequence: CASSAGHGPYEQYF. DNA of the CDR3: TGTGCCAGCAGCGCCGGACACGGTCCCTACGAGCAGTACTTC.

The chain carries TRBV11-1 and TRBJ2-7, with D possibly matching TRBD2 (5 bases). The CDR3 consists of 13 residues. Trimming took 5 bases from V and 6 from J, leaving 14 bases between them. CDR1 is SGHAT, CDR2 FQDESV, per germline (reference sequence). The CDR3 sequence is CASSPGMGGEQYF. CDR3 DNA sequence: TGTGCCAGCAGCCCCGGGATGGGCGGCGAGCAGTACTTC.

V is TRBV3-1 and J is TRBJ2-3; D may correspond to TRBD1 or TRBD2 (5 bases each). V lost 4 bases and J lost 0, with 14 bases in between. Germline-derived CDR1 and CDR2 are LGHDT and YNNKEL (reference sequence). The CDR3 loop spans 16 amino acids. The CDR3 nucleotides read TGTGCCAGCAGCCCCCCCGGGACGGTGAGCACAGATACGCAGTATTTT. It codes for CASSPPGTVSTDTQYF.

This rearrangement joins TRBV20-1 to TRBJ1-1; TRBD1 matches at 10 bases. Germline V gene data show CDR1 as DFQATT and CDR2 as SNEGSKA (reference sequence). This CDR3 region has 16 residues. J lost 0 bases, V lost 5 bases, and 9 bases had no gene match. CDR3 coding DNA: TGCAGTGCTCGTTCCGGGACAGGGGACCTGAACACTGAAGCTTTCTTT. Translating gives CSARSGTGDLNTEAFF.

This clonotype turned up a few times. The genes are TRBV6-5 and TRBJ1-2; the match to TRBD1 covers 10 bases. The CDR3 length is 16 residues. V lost 2 bases to trimming and J lost 0 bases; unmatched junction nucleotides: 3. Germline V lookup: CDR1 MNHEY, CDR2 SVGAGI. The CDR3 DNA reads as TGTGCCAGCAGTTACGACAGGGGGCAGACTAACTATGGCTACACCTTC. This sequence encodes CASSYDRGQTNYGYTF.

This sequence joins TRBV7-2 and TRBJ2-7; the D gene is possibly TRBD2 (6 bases). Germline lookup yields CDR1 SGHTA and CDR2 FQGNSA. Between the trimmed V and J ends, which lost 1 base and 2 bases, there was a span of 15 bases. The CDR3 runs to 16 residues. The DNA of the CDR3 is TGTGCCAGCAGCTTAGGGGGCGCGGGGCTTCCCTACGAGCAGTACTTC. It encodes CASSLGGAGLPYEQYF.

The gene calls are TRBV9 and TRBJ2-1; 16 bases map to TRBD2. This CDR3 has 18 residues. From germline, CDR1 is SGDLS and CDR2 YYNGEE. Losses at the gene ends were 4 bases for V and 4 bases for J; bases not matched to a gene: 8. CDR3 nucleotide sequence: TGTGCCAGCAGCCCTGGGGGACTAGCGGGAGGGTATTACAATGAGCAGTTCTTC. This codes for CASSPGGLAGGYYNEQFF.

The chain couples TRBV18 to TRBJ2-7; D gene unclear. The CDR3 sequence is 13 residues long. Trimming took off 0 bases at V and 4 bases at J, with 7 bases between the two ends. Germline loops: CDR1 KGHSH, CDR2 LQKENI. The CDR3 protein is CASSPPSEYEQYF. CDR3 DNA: TGTGCCAGCTCACCACCGAGCGAGTACGAGCAGTACTTC.

In this sample, this clonotype turned up a few times. V is TRBV10-1 and J is TRBJ1-5; D possibly corresponds to TRBD1 (5 bases). Trimming shortened V by 11 bases and J by 7 bases, and 18 bases separated the two germline ends. CDR3 length equals 13 residues. Looked up from germline, CDR1 is WNHNN and CDR2 is SYGVQD (reference sequence). CDR3 protein: CAPLKGLHQPQHF. The CDR3 nucleotides are TGCGCCCCCCTGAAGGGGTTGCACCAGCCCCAGCATTTT.

V and J are TRBV7-6 and TRBJ2-3, with TRBD2 as a possible D gene (6 bases). The CDR3 loop spans 14 amino acids. V lost 3 bases to trimming and J lost 4 bases, with 11 bases between them. Germline loops: CDR1 SGHVS, CDR2 FNYEAQ. CDR3 DNA sequence: TGTGCCAGCAGCTTGGTTTGGGACTCAGATACGCAGTATTTT. Protein: CASSLVWDSDTQYF.

The rearrangement links TRBV6-5 to TRBJ2-3, with a weak D call TRBD2 (8 bases). V dropped 0 bases and J dropped 0 bases, with 19 bases sitting between them. Germline V lookup: CDR1 MNHEY, CDR2 SVGAGI. The CDR3 has 19 residues. CDR3 in amino acids: CASSYSLSGGTVSTDTQYF. Written as DNA, the CDR3 is TGTGCCAGCAGTTACTCGTTATCGGGAGGGACAGTTAGCACAGATACGCAGTATTTT.

The chain joins TRBV12-5 to TRBJ1-1; weak D call: TRBD1 (6 bases). The CDR3 has 17 residues. Per germline, CDR1 LGHNT and CDR2 FRNRAP. V was clipped by 3 bases and J by 5 bases, with 22 bases between them. The CDR3 sequence is CASGFLGTTLGGTEAFF. In DNA, the CDR3 is TGTGCTAGTGGTTTCCTGGGGACAACCCTCGGCGGTACTGAAGCTTTCTTT.

The chain combines TRBV11-2 with TRBJ2-3; TRBD2 might be the D (6 bases). CDR3 size: 14 residues. CDR1 and CDR2 (germline): SGHAT, FQNNGV. V was clipped by 7 bases and J by 5 bases, with 16 bases between them. The CDR3 bases are TGTGCCAGCACCGAGGGCGGGGTAGTAGATACGCAGTATTTT. Translated, it gives CASTEGGVVDTQYF.

This clonotype was picked up a small number of times. The genes are TRBV5-1 and TRBJ2-7, with 9 bases fitting TRBD1. CDR3 length: 15 residues. The germline gives CDR1 SGHRS, CDR2 YFSETQ. V dropped 1 base and J dropped 4; count of bases not matched to a gene: 6. The CDR3 spells CASSLQSDRGYEQYF. DNA of the CDR3: TGCGCCAGCAGCTTGCAGTCGGACAGGGGTTACGAGCAGTACTTC.

This clonotype was detected ten times or more. This sequence joins TRBV7-9 and TRBJ2-4; the D gene is possibly TRBD1 (6 bases). From germline, CDR1 is SEHNR and CDR2 FQNEAQ (reference sequence). With 1 base removed from V and 5 bases from J, the gap between germline ends came to 6 bases. The length of the CDR3 is 13 residues. CDR3 coding DNA: TGTGCCAGCAGCTTAGACAGGGAAAACATTCAGTACTTC. The encoded protein is CASSLDRENIQYF. Combining the CDR3 with reference TRBV7-9 and TRBJ2-4 gives the whole variable domain DTGVSQNPRHKITKRGQNVTFRCDPISEHNRLYWYRQTLGQGPEFLTYFQNEAQLEKSRLLSDRFSAERPKGSFSTLEIQRTEQGDSAMYLCASSLDRENIQYFGAGTRLSVL.

The chain is built from TRBV20-1 and TRBJ2-6, with 9 bases that match TRBD1. The germline V gene encodes CDR1 DFQATT and CDR2 SNEGSKA (reference sequence). V gave up 1 base and J gave up 3 bases; unmatched junction bases: 13. CDR3 size: 19 residues. The CDR3 DNA sequence: TGCAGTGCTAGAGCCAAACAGGGGGCGCCGGCTCTTGGGGCCAACGTCCTGACTTTC. Translated, it gives CSARAKQGAPALGANVLTF.

Concerning this clonotype: This could be a read error, since a much larger clone is one nucleotide away. This chain uses TRBV20-1 with TRBJ2-1, with D unresolved. The germline gives CDR1 DFQATT, CDR2 SNEGSKA (reference sequence). The V gene lost 4 bases and the J gene lost 3 bases, with 1 base spanning the gap. This CDR3 is built from 10 residues. The chain's CDR3 is CSANYNEQFF. The CDR3, as DNA: TGCAGTGCTAACTACAATGAGCAGTTCTTC.

This chain links TRBV12-3 or TRBV12-4 with TRBJ2-2; TRBD2 matches at 11 bases. Trimming took 6 bases from V and 0 from J; bases not matched to a gene: 6. CDR3 length equals 17 residues. The CDR3 bases are TGTGCCAGCAGGAGGACTAGCGGGTATACGAACACCGGGGAGCTGTTTTTT. Translating it yields CASRRTSGYTNTGELFF.

This clonotype was seen a handful of times. The genes are TRBV5-5 and TRBJ1-5; maybe TRBD1 (5 bases). V was cut by 1 base and J by 6 bases, with 11 bases left in between. This CDR3 has 14 amino acids. Germline CDR1 SGHKS, CDR2 YYEKEE (reference sequence). This chain's CDR3 is CASSLIGQGQPQHF. The CDR3 DNA reads TGTGCCAGCAGCTTGATTGGTCAGGGTCAGCCCCAGCATTTT.